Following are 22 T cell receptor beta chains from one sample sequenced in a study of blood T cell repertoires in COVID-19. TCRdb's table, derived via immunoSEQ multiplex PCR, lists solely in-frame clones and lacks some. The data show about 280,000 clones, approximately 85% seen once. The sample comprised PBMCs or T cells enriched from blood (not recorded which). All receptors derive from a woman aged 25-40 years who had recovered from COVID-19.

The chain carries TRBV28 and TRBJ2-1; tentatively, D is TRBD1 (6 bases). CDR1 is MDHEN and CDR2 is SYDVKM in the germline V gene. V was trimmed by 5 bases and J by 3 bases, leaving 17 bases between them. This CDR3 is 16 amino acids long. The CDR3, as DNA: TGTGCCAGCAGTCTCAGTACCGGGACACTCTACAATGAGCAGTTCTTC. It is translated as CASSLSTGTLYNEQFF.

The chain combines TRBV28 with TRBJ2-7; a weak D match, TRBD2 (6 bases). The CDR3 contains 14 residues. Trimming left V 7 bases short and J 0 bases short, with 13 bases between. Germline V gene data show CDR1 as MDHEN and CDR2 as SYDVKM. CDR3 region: CASKLAESSYEQYF. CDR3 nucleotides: TGTGCCAGCAAATTAGCGGAGAGCTCCTACGAGCAGTACTTC.

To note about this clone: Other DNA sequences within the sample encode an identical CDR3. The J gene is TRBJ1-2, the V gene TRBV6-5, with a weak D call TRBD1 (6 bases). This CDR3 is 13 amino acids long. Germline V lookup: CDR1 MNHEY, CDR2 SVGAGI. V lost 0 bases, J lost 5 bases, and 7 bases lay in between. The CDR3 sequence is CASSYSGGYGYTF. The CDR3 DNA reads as TGTGCCAGCAGTTACTCAGGGGGATATGGCTACACCTTC.

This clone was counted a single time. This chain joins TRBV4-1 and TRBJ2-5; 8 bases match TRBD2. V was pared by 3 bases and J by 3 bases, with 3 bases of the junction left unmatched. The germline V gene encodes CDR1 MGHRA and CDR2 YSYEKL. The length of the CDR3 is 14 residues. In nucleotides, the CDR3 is TGCGCCAGCAGCCATAAACTAGCGGAAGAGACCCAGTACTTC. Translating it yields CASSHKLAEETQYF.

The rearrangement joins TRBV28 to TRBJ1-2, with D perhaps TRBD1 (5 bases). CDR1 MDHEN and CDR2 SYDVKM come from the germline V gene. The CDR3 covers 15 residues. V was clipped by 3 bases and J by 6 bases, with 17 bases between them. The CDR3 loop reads CASSLEGYGPNGYTF. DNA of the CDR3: TGTGCCAGCAGTTTGGAGGGGTACGGGCCGAATGGCTACACCTTC.

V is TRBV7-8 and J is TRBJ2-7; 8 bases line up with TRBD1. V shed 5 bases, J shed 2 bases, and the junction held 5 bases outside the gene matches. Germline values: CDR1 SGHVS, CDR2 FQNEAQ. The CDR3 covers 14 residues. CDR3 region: CASSPTGEAYEQYF. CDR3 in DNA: TGTGCCAGCAGCCCGACAGGGGAGGCCTACGAGCAGTACTTC.

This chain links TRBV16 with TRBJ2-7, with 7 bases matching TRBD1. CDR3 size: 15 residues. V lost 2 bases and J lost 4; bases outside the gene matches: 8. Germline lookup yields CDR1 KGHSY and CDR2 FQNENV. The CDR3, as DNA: TGTGCCAGCAGCCAACCAAAGACAGGGAATTACGAGCAGTACTTC. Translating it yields CASSQPKTGNYEQYF.

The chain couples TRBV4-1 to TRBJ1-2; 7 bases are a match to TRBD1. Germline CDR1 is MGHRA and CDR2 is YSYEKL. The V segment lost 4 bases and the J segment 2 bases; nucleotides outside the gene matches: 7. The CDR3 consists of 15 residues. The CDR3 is CASSRETGINYGYTF. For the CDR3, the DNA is TGCGCCAGCAGCCGAGAGACAGGGATAAACTATGGCTACACCTTC.

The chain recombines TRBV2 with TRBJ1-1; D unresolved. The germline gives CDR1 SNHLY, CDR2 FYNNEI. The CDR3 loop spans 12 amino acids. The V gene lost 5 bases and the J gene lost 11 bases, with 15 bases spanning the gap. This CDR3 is CASSRRISLAFF. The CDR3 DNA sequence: TGTGCCAGCAGTCGCAGGATCTCCCTGGCTTTCTTT.

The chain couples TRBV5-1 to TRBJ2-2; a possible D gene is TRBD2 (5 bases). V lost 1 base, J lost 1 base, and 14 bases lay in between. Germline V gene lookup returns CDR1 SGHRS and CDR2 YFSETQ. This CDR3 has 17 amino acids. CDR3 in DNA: TGCGCCAGCAGCTTGCGCCTCGGCGGGTGGAACACCGGGGAGCTGTTTTTT. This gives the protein CASSLRLGGWNTGELFF.

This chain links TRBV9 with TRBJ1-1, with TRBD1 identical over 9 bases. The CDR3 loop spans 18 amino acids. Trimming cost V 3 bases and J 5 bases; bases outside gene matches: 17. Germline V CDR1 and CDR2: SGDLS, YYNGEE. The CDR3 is CASSAQQGAGNLRTEAFF. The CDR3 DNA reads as TGTGCCAGCAGCGCCCAACAGGGGGCAGGTAACCTCCGGACTGAAGCTTTCTTT. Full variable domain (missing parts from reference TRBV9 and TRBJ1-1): DSGVTQTPKHLITATGQRVTLRCSPRSGDLSVYWYQQSLDQGLQFLIQYYNGEERAKGNILERFSAQQFPDLHSELNLSSLELGDSALYFCASSAQQGAGNLRTEAFFGQGTRLTVV.

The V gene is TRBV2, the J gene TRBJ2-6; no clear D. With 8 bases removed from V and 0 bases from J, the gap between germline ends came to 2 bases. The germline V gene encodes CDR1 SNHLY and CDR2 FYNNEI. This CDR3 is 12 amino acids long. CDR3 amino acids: CASHSGANVLTF. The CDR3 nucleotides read TGTGCCAGCCACTCTGGGGCCAACGTCCTGACTTTC. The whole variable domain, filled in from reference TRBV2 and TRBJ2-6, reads EPEVTQTPSHQVTQMGQEVILRCVPISNHLYFYWYRQILGQKVEFLVSFYNNEISEKSEIFDDQFSVERPDGSNFTLKIRSTKLEDSAMYFCASHSGANVLTFGAGSRLTVL.

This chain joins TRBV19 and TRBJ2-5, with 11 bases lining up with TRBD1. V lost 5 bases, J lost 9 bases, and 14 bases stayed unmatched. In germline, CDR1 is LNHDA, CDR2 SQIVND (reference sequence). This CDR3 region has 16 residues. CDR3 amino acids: CASSFAPGQGDASQYF. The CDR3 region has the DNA TGTGCCAGTAGTTTCGCCCCGGGACAGGGGGATGCGTCCCAGTACTTC.

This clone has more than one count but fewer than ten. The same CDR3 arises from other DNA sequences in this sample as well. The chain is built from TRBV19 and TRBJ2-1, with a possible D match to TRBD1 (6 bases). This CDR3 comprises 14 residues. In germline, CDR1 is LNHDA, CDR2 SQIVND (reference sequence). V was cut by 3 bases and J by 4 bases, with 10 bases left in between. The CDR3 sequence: CASSIAGTYNEQFF. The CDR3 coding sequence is TGTGCCAGTAGTATCGCCGGGACATACAATGAGCAGTTCTTC.

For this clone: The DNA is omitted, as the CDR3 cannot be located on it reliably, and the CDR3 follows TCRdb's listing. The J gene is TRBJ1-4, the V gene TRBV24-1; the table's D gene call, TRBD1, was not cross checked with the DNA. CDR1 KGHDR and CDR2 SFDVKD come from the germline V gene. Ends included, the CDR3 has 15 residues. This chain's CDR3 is CATSVPVTTNEKLFF.

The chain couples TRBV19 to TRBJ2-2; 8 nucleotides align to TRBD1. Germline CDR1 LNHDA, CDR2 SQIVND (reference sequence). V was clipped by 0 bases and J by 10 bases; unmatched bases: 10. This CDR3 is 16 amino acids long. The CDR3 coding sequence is TGTGCCAGTAGTATAGATCACTCAGGGGGCAGGGTGGAGCTGTTTTTT. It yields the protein CASSIDHSGGRVELFF.

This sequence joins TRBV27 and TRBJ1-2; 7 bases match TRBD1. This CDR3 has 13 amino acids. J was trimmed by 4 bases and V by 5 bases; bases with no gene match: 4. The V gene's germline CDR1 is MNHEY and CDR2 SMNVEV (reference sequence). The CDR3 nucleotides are TGTGCCAGCAGTGAGTCAGGGGGCTATGGCTACACCTTC. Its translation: CASSESGGYGYTF.

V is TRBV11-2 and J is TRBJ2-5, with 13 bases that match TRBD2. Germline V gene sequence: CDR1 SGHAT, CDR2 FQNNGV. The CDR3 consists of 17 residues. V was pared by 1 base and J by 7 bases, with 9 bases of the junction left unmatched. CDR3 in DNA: TGTGCCAGCAGCTTAGGGACTAGCGGGGGACCGCAGTGGACCCAGTACTTC. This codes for CASSLGTSGGPQWTQYF.

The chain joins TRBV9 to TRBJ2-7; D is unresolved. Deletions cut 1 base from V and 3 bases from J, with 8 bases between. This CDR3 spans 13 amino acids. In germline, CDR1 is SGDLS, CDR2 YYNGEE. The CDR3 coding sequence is TGTGCCAGCAGCGTATATCCCGGCTACGAGCAGTACTTC. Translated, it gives CASSVYPGYEQYF. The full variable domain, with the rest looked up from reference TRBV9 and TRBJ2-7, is DSGVTQTPKHLITATGQRVTLRCSPRSGDLSVYWYQQSLDQGLQFLIQYYNGEERAKGNILERFSAQQFPDLHSELNLSSLELGDSALYFCASSVYPGYEQYFGPGTRLTVT.

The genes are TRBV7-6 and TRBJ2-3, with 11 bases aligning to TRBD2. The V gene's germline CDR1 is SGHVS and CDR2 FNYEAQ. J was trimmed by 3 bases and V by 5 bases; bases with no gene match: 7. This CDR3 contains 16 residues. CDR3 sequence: CASSMGPSGRTDTQYF. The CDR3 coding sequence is TGTGCCAGCAGCATGGGGCCTAGCGGGAGGACAGATACGCAGTATTTT.

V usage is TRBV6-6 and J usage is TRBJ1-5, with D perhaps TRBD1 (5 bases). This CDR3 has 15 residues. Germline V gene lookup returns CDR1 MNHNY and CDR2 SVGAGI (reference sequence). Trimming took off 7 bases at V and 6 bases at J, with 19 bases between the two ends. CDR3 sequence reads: CASKGHSGDGQPQHF. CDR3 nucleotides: TGTGCCAGCAAAGGACATTCGGGGGACGGTCAGCCCCAGCATTTT.

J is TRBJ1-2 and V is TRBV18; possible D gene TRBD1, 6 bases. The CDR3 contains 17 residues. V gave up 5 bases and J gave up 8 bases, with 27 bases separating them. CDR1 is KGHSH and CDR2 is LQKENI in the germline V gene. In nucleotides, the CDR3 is TGTGCCAGCTCAAACGCACCGGTGATACAGGGATCGGAGGGCTACACCTTC. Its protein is CASSNAPVIQGSEGYTF.